What follows is one T cell receptor (beta chain) and its context. What it recognizes is unknown. PCR employed 60 Vbeta and 13 Jbeta primers. Assay used: immunoSEQ multiplex PCR; TCRdb lists only in-frame clones, some missing. The table records around 300,000 clones, under 80% of them present only once. The record originates from a study of cytomegalovirus exposure and HLA in healthy donors. Study-level results: Some V segments, including TRBV6-2 and TRBV6-3, were excluded as indistinguishable.

The CDR3 runs 15 residues. Germline CDR1 is ENHRY and CDR2 is SYGVKD. Losses at the gene ends were 10 bases for V and 9 bases for J; bases not matched to a gene: 12. Sequencing was performed on PBMCs. This receptor was taken from a female donor in good health and CMV-seronegative. The gene calls are TRBV10-3 and TRBJ2-1, with TRBD2 matching 13 bases. CDR3 region: CATTPGTSGKGEQFF. The CDR3 DNA reads as TGTGCCACCACCCCAGGGACTAGCGGGAAGGGTGAGCAGTTCTTC.